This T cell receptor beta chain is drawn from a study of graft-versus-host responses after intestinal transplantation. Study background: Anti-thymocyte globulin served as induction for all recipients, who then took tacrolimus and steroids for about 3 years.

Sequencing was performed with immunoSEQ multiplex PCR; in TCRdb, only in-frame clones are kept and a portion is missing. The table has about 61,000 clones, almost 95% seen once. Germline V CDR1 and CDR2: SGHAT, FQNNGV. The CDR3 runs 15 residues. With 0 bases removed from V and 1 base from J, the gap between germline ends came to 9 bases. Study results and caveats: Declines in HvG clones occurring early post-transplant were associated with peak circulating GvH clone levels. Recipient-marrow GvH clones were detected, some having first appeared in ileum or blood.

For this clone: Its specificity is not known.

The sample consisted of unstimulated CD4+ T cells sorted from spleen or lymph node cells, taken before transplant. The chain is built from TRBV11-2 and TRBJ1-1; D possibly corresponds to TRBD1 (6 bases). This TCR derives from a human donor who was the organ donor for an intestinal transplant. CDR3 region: CASSLEGRGNTEAFF. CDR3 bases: TGTGCCAGCAGCTTAGAGGGCAGGGGGAACACTGAAGCTTTCTTT.